One and the same sample provided the 9 T cell receptor beta chains below, sequenced in a study of identical twins (dated by TCRdb to the mid-2010s). Library generation was performed with 5' RACE. Data came from an Illumina HiSeq 2000. The raw public reads went through TCRdb reprocessing: fastp at Q25, MiXCR clone calling, in-frame beta chains kept. CDR3 protein duplicates are merged, each entry listing the most common genes and DNA. This sample holds roughly 200,000 distinct CDR3 sequences; 7.5% were observed only once. The ten largest clones take up approximately 2% of the sample. The same sample was also studied in work on yellow fever vaccine responses in identical twins.

The sample was memory (CD45RO+) T cells sorted from blood. This specimen's cell subset or site label, per the study, means: CD45RO+ enriched T cells. The receptors stem from a woman between 18 and 29 years old in good health.

This clonotype was detected ten times or more. The rearrangement joins TRBV28 to TRBJ2-7; no definite D call. CDR1 and CDR2 (germline): MDHEN, SYDVKM. This CDR3 is built from 12 residues. V lost 10 bases, J lost 0 bases, and 10 bases lay in between. The CDR3 bases are TGTGCCATCCGAGGCGGCTCCTACGAGCAGTACTTC. This sequence encodes CAIRGGSYEQYF.

CDR3 in DNA: TGTGCCAGTAGTATGAAGGGCCGCGCCTACGAGCAGTACTTC. Its translation: CASSMKGRAYEQYF. The chain has TRBV19 and TRBJ2-7; D ambiguous. The CDR3 covers 14 residues. Germline lookup yields CDR1 LNHDA and CDR2 SQIVND (reference sequence). The germline V and J ends were trimmed by 3 bases and 2 bases, with 11 bases remaining between them.

This clonotype was recorded a few times. J is TRBJ1-1 and V is TRBV2; 11 bases line up with TRBD1. Germline V lookup: CDR1 SNHLY, CDR2 FYNNEI. The ends lost 6 bases at V and 10 bases at J; junction bases unmatched: 13. The CDR3 totals 15 residues. The CDR3 sequence: CASRLGSGQGERAFF. In DNA, the CDR3 is TGTGCCAGCAGGCTAGGCTCGGGACAGGGGGAGAGAGCTTTCTTT.

There are a few counts of this clonotype. The gene calls are TRBV12-5 and TRBJ2-1; TRBD2 matches at 13 bases. CDR3 length equals 17 residues. CDR1 LGHNT and CDR2 FRNRAP come from the germline V gene. Trimming cost V 5 bases and J 3 bases; bases outside gene matches: 7. This CDR3 reads CASGPGLAGVLYNEQFF. CDR3 DNA sequence: TGTGCTAGTGGTCCCGGACTAGCGGGGGTACTCTACAATGAGCAGTTCTTC.

For the CDR3, the DNA is TGTGCCACCAGTGATTCGGCAGTTCTGCCCTACGAGCAGTACTTC. This encodes CATSDSAVLPYEQYF. The V call is TRBV24-1, the J call TRBJ2-7, with D unclear. The CDR3 length is 15 residues. Germline CDR1 KGHDR, CDR2 SFDVKD. V dropped 2 bases and J dropped 2 bases, with 12 bases sitting between them.

This clonotype was counted a few times. The rearrangement links TRBV9 to TRBJ1-5, with 9 bases identical to TRBD1. Trimming took 0 bases from V and 4 from J; bases not matched to a gene: 2. CDR1 and CDR2 (germline): SGDLS, YYNGEE. The CDR3 is 15 residues long. CDR3 bases: TGTGCCAGCAGCGTAGAGGGGACAGGGAATCAGCCCCAGCATTTT. This codes for CASSVEGTGNQPQHF.

This clonotype was counted a few times. V gene TRBV10-2 combines with J gene TRBJ2-5; possibly TRBD2 for D (6 bases). Germline loops: CDR1 WSHSY, CDR2 SAAADI. V lost 6 bases to trimming and J lost 0 bases, with 17 bases between them. CDR3 length: 16 amino acids. CDR3 amino acids: CASRALGGGYQETQYF. CDR3 coding DNA: TGCGCCAGCAGGGCTCTTGGTGGGGGGTACCAAGAGACCCAGTACTTC.

The sample holds a few counts of this clonotype. V usage is TRBV7-2 and J usage is TRBJ2-7; 8 nucleotides line up with TRBD1. J was trimmed by 5 bases and V by 5 bases; bases with no gene match: 11. The CDR3 contains 15 residues. Germline V gene data show CDR1 as SGHTA and CDR2 as FQGNSA. The CDR3 region has the DNA TGTGCCAGCAGCCCCAGGTCTCCGGACAGGGACGAGCAGTACTTC. It encodes CASSPRSPDRDEQYF.

Ten or more counts support this clonotype. V and J are TRBV7-2 and TRBJ2-5; TRBD2 is a possible D gene (6 bases). Trimming stripped 5 bases from V and 5 bases from J, with 18 bases between. This CDR3 has 15 amino acids. CDR1 SGHTA and CDR2 FQGNSA come from the germline V gene. CDR3 DNA: TGTGCCAGCAGCCTAAATCTTCGGAGGGGCGAGACCCAGTACTTC. Translating gives CASSLNLRRGETQYF.